This T cell receptor beta chain comes out of a study of blood T cell repertoires in COVID-19. Across the whole study: The samples span acute and convalescent COVID-19 from the United States, Italy and Spain.

With respect to this clone: Relative to the germline gene, one junction end is altered; a read error may explain this.

Only in-frame clones appear in the TCRdb table, and some are missing; sequencing was by immunoSEQ multiplex PCR. The sample shows tens of thousands of clones, 65% to 80% of them seen only once. This CDR3 has 17 amino acids. Germline V CDR1 and CDR2: ENHRY, SYGVKD. This TCR derives from a human donor in a cohort sampled during active COVID-19. This chain links TRBV10-3 with TRBJ1-1; D call uncertain. Material: peripheral blood. The CDR3, as DNA: TGTGCCATCAGCCCAGCGGCACAAGGAGGGAGGAACGCTGAAGCTTTCTTT. Protein product: CAISPAAQGGRNAEAFF.